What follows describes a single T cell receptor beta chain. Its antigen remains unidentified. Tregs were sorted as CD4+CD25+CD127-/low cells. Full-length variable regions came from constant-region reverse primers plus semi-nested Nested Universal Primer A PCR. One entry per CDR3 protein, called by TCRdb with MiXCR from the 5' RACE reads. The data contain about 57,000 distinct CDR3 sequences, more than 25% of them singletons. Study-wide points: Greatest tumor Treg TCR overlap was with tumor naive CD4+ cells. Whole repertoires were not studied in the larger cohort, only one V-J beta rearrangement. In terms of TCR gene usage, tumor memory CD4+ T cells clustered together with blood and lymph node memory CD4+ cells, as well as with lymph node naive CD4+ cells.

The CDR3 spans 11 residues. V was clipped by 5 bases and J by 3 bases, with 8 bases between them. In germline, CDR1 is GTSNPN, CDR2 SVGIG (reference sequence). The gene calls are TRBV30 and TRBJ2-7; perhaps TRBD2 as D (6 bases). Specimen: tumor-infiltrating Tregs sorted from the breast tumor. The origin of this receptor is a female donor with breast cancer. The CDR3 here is CAWVTSYEQYF. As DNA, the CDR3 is TGTGCCTGGGTGACTAGCTACGAGCAGTACTTC.